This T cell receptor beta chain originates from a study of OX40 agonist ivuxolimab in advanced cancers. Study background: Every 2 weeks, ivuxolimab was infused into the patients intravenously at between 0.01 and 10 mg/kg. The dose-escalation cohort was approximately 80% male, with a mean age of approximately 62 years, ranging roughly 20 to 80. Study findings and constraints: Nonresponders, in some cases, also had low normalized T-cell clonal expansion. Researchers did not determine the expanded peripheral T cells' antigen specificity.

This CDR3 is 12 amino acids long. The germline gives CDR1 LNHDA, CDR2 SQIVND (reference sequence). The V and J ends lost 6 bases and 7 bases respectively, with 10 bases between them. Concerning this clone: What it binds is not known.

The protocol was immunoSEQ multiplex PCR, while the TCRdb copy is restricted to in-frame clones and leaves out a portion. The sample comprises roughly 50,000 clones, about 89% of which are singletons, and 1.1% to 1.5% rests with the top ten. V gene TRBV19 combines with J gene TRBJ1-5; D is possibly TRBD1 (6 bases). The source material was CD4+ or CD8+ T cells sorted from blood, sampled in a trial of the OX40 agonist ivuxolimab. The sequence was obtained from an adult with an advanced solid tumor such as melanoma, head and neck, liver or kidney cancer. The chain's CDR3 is CASRPGGQPQHF. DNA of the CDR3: TGTGCCAGTAGACCCGGGGGCCAGCCCCAGCATTTT.